The T cell receptor beta chain under discussion was sequenced for a study of T cell responses to AZD1222 COVID-19 vaccine. Study-wide results and caveats: Nearly half of spike-specific TCRs reportedly go after variant regions that carry no mutations. Repertoire sampling happened only post peak T cell response. Two AZD1222 administrations were followed by greater Spike-specific TCR breadth and depth.

Turning to this clone: Its antigen is currently unknown.

TCRdb's table, derived via immunoSEQ multiplex PCR, lists solely in-frame clones and lacks some. The repertoire holds approximately 49,000 clones, with more than 65% as singletons. The CDR3 loop spans 11 amino acids. Per the germline V gene, CDR1 is SNHLY and CDR2 is FYNNEI. Deletions cut 3 bases from V and 5 bases from J, with 4 bases between. The rearrangement links TRBV2 to TRBJ1-1; no reliable D call. This sequence originates from an adult in good health. Sample: peripheral blood, taken on day 0 of MenACWY control vaccination. The CDR3 here is CASSEWTEAFF. In DNA form, the CDR3 reads TGTGCCAGCAGTGAGTGGACTGAAGCTTTCTTT.